Shown below are 18 T cell receptor beta chains from a single sample sequenced in a study of cytomegalovirus exposure and HLA in healthy donors. Primers for the PCR totalled 60 Vbeta and 13 Jbeta. Assay: immunoSEQ multiplex PCR; the TCRdb copy retains only in-frame clones and omits some. The sample lists approximately 76,000 clones, roughly 60% occurring once. The sequencing input was PBMCs. These TCRs come from a man under 40 in good health and CMV-seropositive.

The CDR3 region is CASSNQGRGEQYF. The DNA for the CDR3 is TGTGCCAGTAGTAATCAGGGTCGCGGCGAGCAGTACTTC. The gene calls are TRBV19 and TRBJ2-7, with a possible D match to TRBD1 (5 bases). There are 13 residues in the CDR3. Germline V CDR1 and CDR2: LNHDA, SQIVND (reference sequence). V was pared by 4 bases and J by 6 bases, with 13 bases between.

The rearrangement links TRBV18 to TRBJ1-2; no clear D gene. There are 13 residues in the CDR3. The germline V gene encodes CDR1 KGHSH and CDR2 LQKENI. Trimming cost V 2 bases and J 8 bases, with 12 bases left between them. In DNA, the CDR3 is TGTGCCAGCTCACCATCGGGGAGGCAAGGCTACACCTTC. Translated: CASSPSGRQGYTF.

The chain recombines TRBV9 with TRBJ2-5; a weak D match, TRBD2 (7 bases). CDR1 and CDR2 from the germline V gene are SGDLS and YYNGEE. The V and J ends lost 4 bases and 0 bases respectively, with 13 bases between them. The CDR3 runs 15 residues. The CDR3 DNA reads as TGTGCCAGCAGCCCACGGGGGGCGCACCAAGAGACCCAGTACTTC. This sequence encodes CASSPRGAHQETQYF.

The chain employs TRBV7-9 and TRBJ1-1, with D perhaps TRBD1 (6 bases). V shed 4 bases and J shed 1 base, with 10 bases lying between them. Germline CDR1 reads SEHNR; CDR2 reads FQNEAQ (reference sequence). CDR3 length: 14 residues. The DNA of the CDR3 is TGTGCCAGCAGCTCCAACAGGGAGAACACTGAAGCTTTCTTT. This encodes CASSSNRENTEAFF.

The CDR3 DNA sequence: TGTGCCAGCAGCTTAAGGGAAGGAGGGGCGGCTAGCACAGATACGCAGTATTTT. Protein product: CASSLREGGAASTDTQYF. V gene TRBV7-2 combines with J gene TRBJ2-3; possibly TRBD2 for D (6 bases). Trimming removed 2 bases at V and 0 bases at J, with 18 bases between. The germline V gene has CDR1 SGHTA and CDR2 FQGNSA. This CDR3 is 18 amino acids long.

This rearrangement joins TRBV9 to TRBJ1-6; 8 nucleotides line up with TRBD1. The CDR3 is 15 residues long. Germline V gene data show CDR1 as SGDLS and CDR2 as YYNGEE. Trimming removed 6 bases from V and 6 bases from J; junction bases left unmatched: 8. CDR3 DNA: TGTGCCAGCACCAGAGACAGGGGAGTTAATTCACCCCTCCACTTT. This encodes CASTRDRGVNSPLHF.

Notes on this clone: Other nucleotide sequences in the sample specify the same CDR3. This chain links TRBV5-6 with TRBJ1-1; 9 nucleotides match TRBD1. Trimming at V came to 6 bases and at J to 3 bases, leaving 9 bases not matched to a gene. This CDR3 has 15 residues. CDR1 is SGHDT, CDR2 YYEEEE, per germline. The CDR3 bases are TGTGCCAGCAACGAGGACAGGGGTCGTCACACTGAAGCTTTCTTT. It encodes CASNEDRGRHTEAFF.

CDR3 coding DNA: TGTGCCAGCATTAAGGCTAGCGGATTTAACACAGATACGCAGTATTTT. Translation: CASIKASGFNTDTQYF. The chain uses TRBV2 and TRBJ2-3, with 7 bases fitting TRBD2. CDR3 length equals 16 residues. Losses at the gene ends were 7 bases for V and 2 bases for J; bases not matched to a gene: 12. Germline V lookup: CDR1 SNHLY, CDR2 FYNNEI.

The V and J genes are TRBV10-3 and TRBJ2-3; 12 nucleotides align to TRBD2. CDR1 is ENHRY, CDR2 SYGVKD, per germline. This CDR3 region has 15 residues. V shed 6 bases and J 4 bases; nucleotides not matched to a gene: 5. The CDR3 reads CAISRLAGEADTQYF. The CDR3 DNA sequence: TGTGCCATCAGCCGACTAGCGGGAGAGGCAGATACGCAGTATTTT.

In this sample, this clone is medium-sized (0.01 to 0.1%). The CDR3 loop reads CASSRLAGGPNEQYF. In nucleotides, the CDR3 is TGCGCCAGCAGCCGTCTAGCGGGAGGTCCTAACGAGCAGTACTTC. The chain has TRBV4-1 and TRBJ2-7, with 11 bases matching TRBD2. There are 15 residues in the CDR3. After removal of 4 bases from V and 5 bases from J, the junction contained 7 bases not matched to a gene. CDR1 and CDR2 (germline): MGHRA, YSYEKL.

The chain employs TRBV5-5 and TRBJ1-1, with TRBD1 identical over 9 bases. The CDR3 contains 15 residues. J lost 6 bases, V lost 4 bases, and 10 bases had no gene match. The germline V gene has CDR1 SGHKS and CDR2 YYEKEE (reference sequence). The CDR3 loop reads CASSDGDREGPEAFF. CDR3 nucleotides: TGTGCCAGCAGCGACGGGGACAGGGAGGGACCTGAAGCTTTCTTT.

CDR3 sequence: CSVSEGVANSPLHF. The DNA of the CDR3 is TGCAGCGTTTCTGAGGGGGTGGCTAATTCACCCCTCCACTTT. The chain links TRBV29-1 to TRBJ1-6, with a tentative D call TRBD1 (6 bases). The V and J ends lost 5 bases and 6 bases respectively, with 14 bases between them. In germline, CDR1 is SQVTM, CDR2 ANQGSEA. The CDR3 is 14 residues long.

This clone turned up a few times. The rearrangement joins TRBV28 to TRBJ2-4; D call uncertain. Germline lookup yields CDR1 MDHEN and CDR2 SYDVKM. The CDR3 spans 16 residues. The V end was cut by 4 bases, the J end by 0 bases, with 13 bases between. The CDR3 DNA follows: TGTGCCAGCAGTTCTACCCAACTCATAGCCAAAAACATTCAGTACTTC. The encoded protein is CASSSTQLIAKNIQYF.

This clone was seen a handful of times. This chain uses TRBV19 with TRBJ1-2, with TRBD1 matching 8 bases. The length of the CDR3 is 14 residues. The trim removed 7 bases at V and 4 bases at J, leaving 8 bases unmatched. From germline, CDR1 is LNHDA and CDR2 SQIVND (reference sequence). CDR3 residues: CASTRGQGTYGYTF. The CDR3 nucleotides read TGTGCCAGTACCCGAGGACAGGGAACCTATGGCTACACCTTC.

The V gene is TRBV5-4, the J gene TRBJ1-4, with 9 nucleotides matching TRBD1. The CDR3 spans 14 residues. CDR1 SGHNT and CDR2 YYREEE come from the germline V gene (reference sequence). Trimming took 3 bases from V and 7 from J; bases not matched to a gene: 4. CDR3 sequence: CASSSTGGGEKLFF. The CDR3 DNA reads TGTGCCAGCAGCTCAACAGGGGGCGGTGAAAAACTGTTTTTT.

The rearrangement links TRBV7-8 to TRBJ2-2, with D possibly TRBD1 on 6 matching bases. The CDR3 sequence is 13 residues long. Germline CDR1 reads SGHVS; CDR2 reads FQNEAQ. Deletions cut 4 bases from V and 7 bases from J, with 10 bases between. As DNA, the CDR3 is TGTGCCAGCAGCTGGGGACAACACGGGGAGCTGTTTTTT. Translating gives CASSWGQHGELFF.

The V call is TRBV27, the J call TRBJ1-1; D is perhaps TRBD1 (6 bases). The CDR3 spans 13 residues. CDR1 is MNHEY and CDR2 is SMNVEV in the germline V gene (reference sequence). Trimming took 7 bases from V and 2 from J, leaving 11 bases between them. The CDR3 DNA is TGTGCCAGCAACCCCAGGGGAAACACTGAAGCTTTCTTT. It is translated as CASNPRGNTEAFF.

Only a few counts were recorded for this clone. The rearrangement joins TRBV9 to TRBJ2-3, with TRBD2 matching 7 bases. Looked up from germline, CDR1 is SGDLS and CDR2 is YYNGEE. V gave up 3 bases and J gave up 1 base; unmatched junction bases: 2. The CDR3 extends over 14 amino acids. In DNA, the CDR3 is TGTGCCAGCAGCGCTCGGGGGGGCACAGATACGCAGTATTTT. Its translation: CASSARGGTDTQYF.